One sample yielded the 26 T cell receptor beta chains listed below, sequenced in a study of follicular helper T cells after annual influenza vaccination. The time point: 2013-2014 season, 7 days after vaccination. Produced via immunoSEQ multiplex PCR; TCRdb's table is partial and in-frame only. The sample carries 4,800 or so clones, around nine tenths recorded once. Sequencing used CXCR5+ CD38- circulating T follicular helper cells from blood, obtained 7 days after influenza vaccination. Subset indicated: circulating Tfh, non-naive CD4+CXCR5+PD-1+ (ICOS+CD38+ or ICOS-CD38-). The receptors were sampled from an adult who received the influenza vaccine.

The chain carries TRBV9 and TRBJ2-7; 7 bases are a match to TRBD1. CDR1 and CDR2 (germline): SGDLS, YYNGEE. Trimming removed 0 bases from V and 3 bases from J; junction bases left unmatched: 9. The CDR3 length is 16 residues. The CDR3 region has the DNA TGTGCCAGCAGCGTAGGTGAGGGGGCCATGAACTACGAGCAGTACTTC. Its protein is CASSVGEGAMNYEQYF.

This clone was seen just once. The chain links TRBV15 to TRBJ2-1, with 7 nucleotides matching TRBD1. V lost 3 bases to trimming and J lost 10 bases; unmatched junction nucleotides: 9. This CDR3 contains 14 residues. Germline CDR1 is LNHNV and CDR2 is YYDKDF (reference sequence). The CDR3 is CATSRTGRTGEQFF. The CDR3 DNA is TGTGCCACCAGCAGGACAGGGCGTACAGGCGAGCAGTTCTTC.

The chain couples TRBV29-1 to TRBJ2-2; TRBD2 matches 11 bases. Germline V gene data show CDR1 as SQVTM and CDR2 as ANQGSEA. This CDR3 is built from 14 residues. V trimming: 7 bases; J trimming: 5 bases; junction bases outside the gene matches: 6. The CDR3, as DNA: TGCAGCGCATATAGGACTAGCGGGACCGGGGAGCTGTTTTTT. Translating it yields CSAYRTSGTGELFF.

The chain joins TRBV6-6 to TRBJ2-7; 11 nucleotides line up with TRBD1. Germline V gives CDR1 MNHNY, CDR2 SVGAGI (reference sequence). Trimming at V came to 6 bases and at J to 4 bases, leaving 8 bases not matched to a gene. This CDR3 has 15 amino acids. CDR3 loop: CASSWEGQGVYEQYF. CDR3 bases: TGTGCCAGCAGCTGGGAGGGACAGGGGGTATACGAGCAGTACTTC.

This rearrangement joins TRBV4-1 to TRBJ1-6; 9 bases align to TRBD1. CDR1 is MGHRA, CDR2 YSYEKL, per germline. The CDR3 covers 19 residues. The junction had 18 bases not matched to a gene; V was cut back by 4 bases and J by 8 bases. The CDR3 DNA is TGCGCCAGCAGCCCAAGAGGGACAGGGAGTTGGAGGTCGGATTCACCCCTCCACTTT. The encoded protein is CASSPRGTGSWRSDSPLHF.

The V call is TRBV7-2, the J call TRBJ2-1; tentatively, D is TRBD1 (6 bases). The CDR3 consists of 12 residues. V lost 4 bases and J 9 bases, leaving 10 bases between the germline ends. Germline loops: CDR1 SGHTA, CDR2 FQGNSA. In nucleotides, the CDR3 is TGTGCCAGCAGCTCTCAGGGGACTGAGCAGTTCTTC. Amino acid sequence: CASSSQGTEQFF.

V and J are TRBV7-8 and TRBJ2-1, with a possible D match to TRBD1 (5 bases). The length of the CDR3 is 13 residues. The germline V gene encodes CDR1 SGHVS and CDR2 FQNEAQ. Trimming removed 4 bases from V and 8 bases from J, with 12 bases in between. Written as DNA, the CDR3 is TGTGCCAGCAGCTCAGTGGGGCGATATGAGCAGTTCTTC. Its protein is CASSSVGRYEQFF.

The chain employs TRBV5-1 and TRBJ2-3, with 8 bases aligning to TRBD1. Per the germline V gene, CDR1 is SGHRS and CDR2 is YFSETQ. After removal of 8 bases from V and 0 bases from J, the junction contained 2 bases not matched to a gene. CDR3 length: 13 residues. The DNA of the CDR3 is TGCGCCAGTCGGACAGGGAGCACAGATACGCAGTATTTT. Translating gives CASRTGSTDTQYF. The full variable domain, its missing parts supplied by reference TRBV5-1 and TRBJ2-3, is KAGVTQTPRYLIKTRGQQVTLSCSPISGHRSVSWYQQTPGQGLQFLFEYFSETQRNKGNFPGRFSGRQFSNSRSEMNVSTLELGDSALYLCASRTGSTDTQYFGPGTRLTVL.

This clone appeared once. This chain uses TRBV6-6 with TRBJ2-3, with TRBD1 identical over 7 bases. The V segment lost 3 bases and the J segment 5 bases; nucleotides outside the gene matches: 5. From germline, CDR1 is MNHNY and CDR2 SVGAGI (reference sequence). This CDR3 is 14 amino acids long. CDR3 sequence (DNA): TGTGCCAGCAGTTATTACAGGGGAGTAGATACGCAGTATTTT. It translates to CASSYYRGVDTQYF.

A single count supports this clone. The chain joins TRBV7-9 to TRBJ2-1; 12 bases fit TRBD1. Per the germline V gene, CDR1 is SEHNR and CDR2 is FQNEAQ (reference sequence). V was clipped by 1 base and J by 9 bases; unmatched bases: 7. The CDR3 sequence is 16 residues long. The CDR3 reads CASSLVLGQGAGEQFF. CDR3 bases: TGTGCCAGCAGCTTAGTTTTGGGACAGGGGGCTGGTGAGCAGTTCTTC. The full variable domain, with the rest looked up from reference TRBV7-9 and TRBJ2-1, is DTGVSQNPRHKITKRGQNVTFRCDPISEHNRLYWYRQTLGQGPEFLTYFQNEAQLEKSRLLSDRFSAERPKGSFSTLEIQRTEQGDSAMYLCASSLVLGQGAGEQFFGPGTRLTVL.

This sequence joins TRBV7-9 and TRBJ1-1, with no clear D. V lost 3 bases, J lost 10 bases, and 12 bases lay in between. This CDR3 contains 12 residues. Germline CDR1 reads SEHNR; CDR2 reads FQNEAQ (reference sequence). In DNA, the CDR3 is TGTGCCAGCAGCTTTGAGACCGGGGTAGCTTTCTTT. It encodes CASSFETGVAFF.

The chain combines TRBV5-1 with TRBJ2-7, with D perhaps TRBD2 (6 bases). Trimming removed 5 bases at V and 2 bases at J, with 14 bases between. Germline loops: CDR1 SGHRS, CDR2 YFSETQ. This CDR3 has 14 amino acids. The CDR3 region is CASSKTAGTYEQYF. CDR3 coding DNA: TGCGCCAGCAGTAAAACGGCGGGGACCTACGAGCAGTACTTC.

The J gene is TRBJ2-5, the V gene TRBV7-3; TRBD2 might be the D (5 bases). Deletions cut 1 base from V and 4 bases from J, with 10 bases between. CDR3 size: 14 residues. CDR1 and CDR2 from the germline V gene are SGHTA and FQGTGA. CDR3 loop: CASSLMGRGETQYF. DNA of the CDR3: TGTGCCAGCAGCTTAATGGGCCGGGGAGAGACCCAGTACTTC.

This chain's CDR3 is CASSWGQGAEETQYF. Here the CDR3 DNA reads TGTGCCAGCAGTTGGGGACAGGGGGCGGAAGAGACCCAGTACTTC. This chain joins TRBV6-5 and TRBJ2-5; 12 bases are a match to TRBD1. Unmatched junction bases numbered 3, after V lost 4 bases and J lost 3 bases. This CDR3 is built from 15 residues. CDR1 and CDR2 (germline): MNHEY, SVGAGI.

The chain recombines TRBV28 with TRBJ2-5; 11 bases fit TRBD1. The CDR3 has 17 residues. Trimming at V came to 5 bases and at J to 4 bases, leaving 12 bases not matched to a gene. In germline, CDR1 is MDHEN, CDR2 SYDVKM. CDR3 nucleotides: TGTGCCAGCAGTCCACCGGTGAGGACAGGGGGCAGAGAGACCCAGTACTTC. Translated, it gives CASSPPVRTGGRETQYF. Full variable domain (remainder filled in from reference TRBV28 and TRBJ2-5): DVKVTQSSRYLVKRTGEKVFLECVQDMDHENMFWYRQDPGLGLRLIYFSYDVKMKEKGDIPEGYSVSREKKERFSLILESASTNQTSMYLCASSPPVRTGGRETQYFGPGTRLLVL.

V usage is TRBV14 and J usage is TRBJ2-1, with a possible D match to TRBD2 (5 bases). Germline CDR1 and CDR2: SGHDN and FVKESK. The V end lost 1 base, the J end lost 3 bases, and 7 bases lay between the germline ends. The CDR3 covers 14 residues. The CDR3 region has the DNA TGTGCCAGCAGCCAAGGCACTAGCTACAATGAGCAGTTCTTC. Its translation is CASSQGTSYNEQFF.

The V gene is TRBV5-6, the J gene TRBJ2-1, with 8 bases lining up with TRBD2. The germline CDR1 and CDR2 sequences are SGHDT and YYEEEE. Trimming took 4 bases from V and 1 from J; bases not matched to a gene: 7. The CDR3 contains 16 residues. The CDR3 loop is CASSVGLAGSYNEQFF. The CDR3, as DNA: TGTGCCAGCAGCGTAGGACTAGCTGGGTCCTACAATGAGCAGTTCTTC. Full variable domain (outside the CDR3, taken from reference TRBV5-6 and TRBJ2-1): DAGVTQSPTHLIKTRGQQVTLRCSPKSGHDTVSWYQQALGQGPQFIFQYYEEEERQRGNFPDRFSGHQFPNYSSELNVNALLLGDSALYLCASSVGLAGSYNEQFFGPGTRLTVL.

The chain employs TRBV19 and TRBJ1-5; 9 nucleotides align to TRBD1. The V and J ends lost 9 bases and 1 base, in that order; junction bases with no gene match: 4. Germline V gene sequence: CDR1 LNHDA, CDR2 SQIVND (reference sequence). This CDR3 region has 14 residues. CDR3 loop: CASTGQGSNQPQHF. The CDR3 DNA follows: TGTGCCAGCACGGGACAGGGCAGCAATCAGCCCCAGCATTTT.

This sequence joins TRBV6-4 and TRBJ2-3; tentatively, D is TRBD2 (5 bases). The V gene lost 8 bases and the J gene lost 6 bases, with 24 bases spanning the gap. CDR3 size: 16 residues. Germline V gene lookup returns CDR1 MRHNA and CDR2 SNTAGT. The CDR3 region is CASPEGTGSPADTQYF. The DNA of the CDR3 is TGTGCCAGCCCGGAAGGAACGGGGAGTCCCGCGGATACGCAGTATTTT.

The chain recombines TRBV2 with TRBJ2-5; a weak D match, TRBD2 (6 bases). The CDR3 is 13 residues long. The V and J ends lost 6 bases and 4 bases respectively, with 12 bases between them. The V gene's germline CDR1 is SNHLY and CDR2 FYNNEI. CDR3 amino acids: CASSGGLRETQYF. CDR3 bases: TGTGCCAGCAGCGGGGGTCTACGAGAGACCCAGTACTTC.

This chain joins TRBV29-1 and TRBJ2-7; maybe TRBD2 (5 bases). With 6 bases removed from V and 4 bases from J, the gap between germline ends came to 16 bases. Germline CDR1 is SQVTM and CDR2 is ANQGSEA. This CDR3 region has 13 residues. The CDR3 here is CSVGRDDGYEQYF. CDR3 nucleotide sequence: TGCAGCGTCGGACGGGATGACGGGTACGAGCAGTACTTC.

The chain uses TRBV4-2 and TRBJ1-2; D gene unclear. V dropped 0 bases and J dropped 8 bases, with 13 bases sitting between them. Germline V gene data show CDR1 as LGHNA and CDR2 as YNFKEQ. The CDR3 totals 14 residues. In nucleotides, the CDR3 is TGTGCCAGCAGCCAAGAGGGGAGGGTCGGGGGCTACACCTTC. This translates into CASSQEGRVGGYTF.

V gene TRBV4-1 combines with J gene TRBJ2-1; 7 bases map to TRBD2. The germline V gene has CDR1 MGHRA and CDR2 YSYEKL. The CDR3 is 16 amino acids. V trimming: 2 bases; J trimming: 4 bases; junction bases outside the gene matches: 8. This CDR3 reads CASSQLSGTTYNEQFF. CDR3 nucleotides: TGCGCCAGCAGCCAACTCTCCGGGACTACATACAATGAGCAGTTCTTC.

V is TRBV19 and J is TRBJ2-3; 13 bases agree with TRBD2. The CDR3 extends over 14 amino acids. V shed 10 bases, J shed 2 bases, and the junction held 3 bases outside the gene matches. The germline V gene encodes CDR1 LNHDA and CDR2 SQIVND (reference sequence). The CDR3: CATTSGRDTDTQYF. The CDR3 nucleotides read TGTGCCACCACTAGCGGGAGGGACACAGATACGCAGTATTTT.

The V and J genes are TRBV5-1 and TRBJ1-6; 7 bases are shared with TRBD1. The germline gives CDR1 SGHRS, CDR2 YFSETQ. The ends lost 2 bases at V and 12 bases at J; junction bases unmatched: 8. There are 14 residues in the CDR3. CDR3 in DNA: TGCGCCAGCAGCTTTAACGGACAGGAGGGACCCCTCCACTTT. Protein product: CASSFNGQEGPLHF.

This clone was counted once. The genes are TRBV29-1 and TRBJ1-1; no clear D. V gave up 7 bases and J gave up 1 base, with 13 bases separating them. Germline V gene sequence: CDR1 SQVTM, CDR2 ANQGSEA. This CDR3 has 13 residues. CDR3 in amino acids: CSAKPHKNTEAFF. CDR3 nucleotide sequence: TGCAGCGCCAAACCCCACAAGAACACTGAAGCTTTCTTT. The full variable domain, completed using reference TRBV29-1 and TRBJ1-1, is SAVISQKPSRDICQRGTSLTIQCQVDSQVTMMFWYRQQPGQSLTLIATANQGSEATYESGFVIDKFPISRPNLTFSTLTVSNMSPEDSSIYLCSAKPHKNTEAFFGQGTRLTVV.